One and the same sample provided the 24 T cell receptor beta chains below, sequenced in a study of T cells in Graves' hyperthyroidism and ophthalmopathy. Authors of the study amplified TCR beta CDR3 regions from RNA transcripts. HTBI primers were the set used in a first-round RT-PCR of the TCR CDR3. Using its own MiXCR run on the multiplex PCR reads, TCRdb lists one record per CDR3 protein. The sample includes a few hundred thousand distinct CDR3 sequences, about 43% seen only once; the top ten take 7.5% to 8.5%. Sequencing was performed on peripheral blood or thyroid tissue (not recorded which). All receptors come from a woman between 18 and 29 years old with Graves' hyperthyroidism.

The chain employs TRBV2 and TRBJ2-5; 12 bases match TRBD1. CDR3 length: 13 residues. Germline trimming cut 8 bases from V and 12 bases from J; bases unmatched to any gene: 10. Germline V CDR1 and CDR2: SNHLY, FYNNEI. The CDR3 bases are TGTGCCAGCCCTGGGACAGGGGGCGATATCGAGTACTTC. Translating it yields CASPGTGGDIEYF.

Ten or more counts support this clonotype. The genes are TRBV29-1 and TRBJ2-2; weak D call: TRBD1 (7 bases). This CDR3 is built from 16 residues. V gave up 1 base and J gave up 5 bases, with 17 bases separating them. Germline CDR1 SQVTM, CDR2 ANQGSEA. CDR3 in DNA: TGCAGCGTTGAAGTCCCCCGCCCAGGGGGGACCGGGGAGCTGTTTTTT. Protein sequence: CSVEVPRPGGTGELFF.

CDR3 in amino acids: CASSEGSGRGIDEQFF. The CDR3 DNA reads as TGTGCCAGCAGTGAGGGATCGGGGAGAGGTATAGATGAGCAGTTCTTC. This chain uses TRBV25-1 with TRBJ2-1; D might be TRBD2 (5 bases). The CDR3 contains 16 residues. The V end was cut by 3 bases, the J end by 8 bases, with 20 bases between. CDR1 is MGHDK and CDR2 is SYGVNS in the germline V gene.

This clonotype appeared many times. The rearrangement uses TRBV10-3 and TRBJ1-1, with D possibly TRBD1 on 5 matching bases. The CDR3 extends over 16 amino acids. V was shortened by 9 bases and J by 1 base, with 21 bases between the two germline ends. Looked up from germline, CDR1 is ENHRY and CDR2 is SYGVKD. The CDR3 loop is CAILDGEGAPNTEAFF. In DNA form, the CDR3 reads TGTGCCATATTGGACGGTGAAGGGGCCCCGAACACTGAAGCTTTCTTT.

This clonotype was observed at least ten times. The rearrangement joins TRBV5-1 to TRBJ2-7; D is possibly TRBD2 (6 bases). The CDR3 has 15 amino acids. CDR1 is SGHRS and CDR2 is YFSETQ in the germline V gene. Trimming removed 2 bases from V and 0 bases from J, with 12 bases in between. In DNA form, the CDR3 reads TGCGCCAGCAGCTTCGGAGCGGGTCCCTCCTACGAGCAGTACTTC. Translating gives CASSFGAGPSYEQYF.

V and J are TRBV20-1 and TRBJ2-6, with D unresolved. In germline, CDR1 is DFQATT, CDR2 SNEGSKA (reference sequence). The CDR3 spans 16 residues. V was cut by 0 bases and J by 1 base, with 10 bases left in between. CDR3 bases: TGCAGTGCTAGAGATTTGGAGAGATCTGGGGCCAACGTCCTGACTTTC. Amino acids: CSARDLERSGANVLTF.

The chain carries TRBV20-1 and TRBJ2-5; maybe TRBD2 (5 bases). The V gene's germline CDR1 is DFQATT and CDR2 SNEGSKA (reference sequence). V was cut by 1 base and J by 5 bases, with 11 bases left in between. The CDR3 sequence is 13 residues long. CDR3 residues: CSARVPRRETQYF. The CDR3, as DNA: TGCAGTGCTAGAGTCCCGCGGAGGGAGACCCAGTACTTC.

This chain links TRBV20-1 with TRBJ1-6, with 8 bases identical to TRBD1. Unmatched junction bases numbered 6, after V lost 0 bases and J lost 11 bases. The germline V gene has CDR1 DFQATT and CDR2 SNEGSKA (reference sequence). The CDR3 has 14 amino acids. The CDR3 here is CSAREQGQGAPLHF. The CDR3 region has the DNA TGCAGTGCTAGAGAACAAGGACAGGGAGCACCCCTCCACTTT.

The chain uses TRBV6-5 and TRBJ2-7; 16 bases are a match to TRBD2. V lost 8 bases, J lost 2 bases, and 6 bases stayed unmatched. CDR1 is MNHEY and CDR2 is SVGAGI in the germline V gene. The CDR3 loop spans 16 amino acids. CDR3 in DNA: TGTGCCAGCTCACGAGGGACTAGCGGGAGGGCCTACGAGCAGTACTTC. Protein: CASSRGTSGRAYEQYF.

The rearrangement links TRBV7-9 to TRBJ1-1; D may be TRBD1 (5 bases). This CDR3 comprises 15 residues. V lost 5 bases to trimming and J lost 5 bases, with 18 bases between them. Germline V gives CDR1 SEHNR, CDR2 FQNEAQ (reference sequence). CDR3 DNA sequence: TGTGCCAGCAGCCCCAATTTCGGGGCGGAAACTGAAGCTTTCTTT. Encoded protein: CASSPNFGAETEAFF.

This clonotype showed up many times. This may come from a read error, since a much larger clone is one base off. In nucleotides, the CDR3 is TGTGCCAGCAGCATACCCTTGGCAGGGTCGCATGCTTTCTTT. Its translation: CASSIPLAGSHAFF. The V call is TRBV7-9, the J call TRBJ1-1; TRBD1 is a possible D gene (5 bases). The CDR3 extends over 14 amino acids. CDR1 is SEHNR, CDR2 FQNEAQ, per germline (reference sequence). Trimming pared 5 bases from V and 11 bases from J, leaving 21 bases between.

The chain is built from TRBV7-9 and TRBJ1-4; 8 bases line up with TRBD1. The CDR3 spans 17 residues. The V gene end was trimmed by 4 bases and the J gene end by 2 bases; junction bases not matched to a gene: 9. CDR1 is SEHNR and CDR2 is FQNEAQ in the germline V gene (reference sequence). This CDR3 reads CASSSPRGQATNEKLFF. The CDR3, as DNA: TGTGCCAGCAGCTCACCCCGGGGACAGGCCACTAATGAAAAACTGTTTTTT.

About this clonotype itself: At one end, the junction sequence differs from germline, possibly due to a read error. CDR3 region: CASSDSGVWGYTF. The CDR3 DNA reads as TGTGCCAGCAGCGACTCGGGAGTATGGGGCTACACCTTC. This chain connects TRBV6-4 to TRBJ1-2, with D hard to call. The CDR3 contains 13 residues. Germline V CDR1 and CDR2: MRHNA, SNTAGT.

This clonotype was counted many times. This rearrangement joins TRBV7-3 to TRBJ2-7; D might be TRBD1 or TRBD2, each matching 5 bases. The V end was cut by 2 bases, the J end by 0 bases, with 11 bases between. The CDR3 runs to 15 residues. Looked up from germline, CDR1 is SGHTA and CDR2 is FQGTGA. CDR3: CASSLYGTSSYEQYF. Written as DNA, the CDR3 is TGTGCCAGCAGCTTATACGGGACGAGCTCCTACGAGCAGTACTTC.

The rearrangement joins TRBV2 to TRBJ1-2, with a possible D match to TRBD1 (5 bases). V lost 8 bases and J 6 bases, leaving 19 bases between the germline ends. This CDR3 region has 14 residues. Germline loops: CDR1 SNHLY, CDR2 FYNNEI. DNA for the CDR3: TGTGCCAGCGGGGGGACGGTCCCCCGACATGGCTACACCTTC. As protein: CASGGTVPRHGYTF.

CDR3: CASSHDRLMDTQYF. The CDR3, as DNA: TGTGCCAGCAGCCACGACAGGTTGATGGATACGCAGTATTTT. This chain joins TRBV14 and TRBJ2-3; possibly TRBD1 for D (6 bases). There are 14 residues in the CDR3. Trimming pared 3 bases from V and 6 bases from J, leaving 13 bases between. Germline-derived CDR1 and CDR2 are SGHDN and FVKESK.

This clonotype was picked up many times. The chain couples TRBV10-3 to TRBJ2-7; perhaps TRBD1 as D (6 bases). Germline CDR1 ENHRY, CDR2 SYGVKD. This CDR3 has 15 amino acids. Trimming stripped 3 bases from V and 4 bases from J, with 16 bases between. CDR3 protein: CAISDPSQGRYEQYF. The CDR3 DNA follows: TGTGCCATCAGTGACCCGTCCCAGGGGCGGTACGAGCAGTACTTC.

V usage is TRBV12-3 or TRBV12-4 and J usage is TRBJ1-2; D gene unclear. V was pared by 1 base and J by 3 bases, with 12 bases between. There are 15 residues in the CDR3. The CDR3 region is CASSLGGAGDYGYTF. The CDR3 nucleotides are TGTGCCAGCAGTTTAGGTGGAGCCGGGGACTATGGCTACACCTTC.

The sample holds many counts of this clonotype. This chain connects TRBV29-1 to TRBJ1-5; TRBD1 matches at 9 bases. This CDR3 contains 16 residues. Per the germline V gene, CDR1 is SQVTM and CDR2 is ANQGSEA. Trimming removed 5 bases from V and 0 bases from J; junction bases left unmatched: 8. The CDR3 region has the DNA TGCAGCGTTTCAACAGGGGGCTATCTTAGCAATCAGCCCCAGCATTTT. It yields the protein CSVSTGGYLSNQPQHF.

V is TRBV14 and J is TRBJ2-7; unclear D gene. TRBJ2-1 explains the end of the DNA better; the J call may be wrong. CDR1 and CDR2 (germline): SGHDN, FVKESK. The CDR3 length is 14 residues. CDR3 DNA: TGTGCCAGCAGCCAAGAACTCGGCTACAATGAGCAGTTCTTC. As protein: CASSQELGYNEQFF.

The genes are TRBV10-3 and TRBJ2-7, with D unclear. This CDR3 comprises 13 residues. Germline values: CDR1 ENHRY, CDR2 SYGVKD. With 11 bases removed from V and 8 bases from J, the gap between germline ends came to 22 bases. CDR3 sequence reads: CARPWWQALKQYF. The CDR3 DNA reads TGTGCCCGTCCCTGGTGGCAGGCTTTAAAGCAGTACTTC.

The chain employs TRBV5-6 and TRBJ2-7, with 11 positions matching TRBD1. Germline V gives CDR1 SGHDT, CDR2 YYEEEE. The CDR3 runs to 16 residues. V was pared by 0 bases and J by 3 bases, with 5 bases of the junction left unmatched. The CDR3 region is CASSLGAGTGGYEQYF. In DNA form, the CDR3 reads TGTGCCAGCAGCTTGGGGGCCGGGACAGGGGGCTACGAGCAGTACTTC.

Ten or more counts support this clonotype. This chain uses TRBV7-7 with TRBJ2-2; 10 positions match TRBD2. The germline V gene has CDR1 SSHAT and CDR2 FNYEAQ (reference sequence). The junction had 2 bases not matched to a gene; V was cut back by 3 bases and J by 4 bases. The CDR3 sequence is 15 residues long. The CDR3 reads CASSLGLATTGELFF. Written as DNA, the CDR3 is TGTGCCAGCAGCTTGGGACTAGCGACCACCGGGGAGCTGTTTTTT. The whole variable domain, remainder taken from reference TRBV7-7 and TRBJ2-2, is GAGVSQSPRYKVTKRGQDVTLRCDPISSHATLYWYQQALGQGPEFLTYFNYEAQPDKSGLPSDRFSAERPEGSISTLTIQRTEQRDSAMYRCASSLGLATTGELFFGEGSRLTVL.

This clonotype was recorded at least ten times. This chain uses TRBV19 with TRBJ1-5; 8 bases match TRBD1. The J segment lost 2 bases and the V segment lost 5 bases, leaving 8 bases of the junction unmatched. CDR3 size: 16 residues. In germline, CDR1 is LNHDA, CDR2 SQIVND (reference sequence). This CDR3 reads CASSSPDRGGNQPQHF. As DNA, the CDR3 is TGTGCCAGTAGTTCGCCTGACAGGGGAGGCAATCAGCCCCAGCATTTT.